The next 13 T cell receptor beta chains were all read from a single sample in a study of cytomegalovirus exposure and HLA in healthy donors. PCR involved 60 Vbeta and 13 Jbeta primers. Assay: immunoSEQ multiplex PCR; the TCRdb copy retains only in-frame clones and omits some. This sample has about 160,000 clones, with less than 90% found just once. Material for sequencing was PBMCs. The receptors shown here come from a young man in good health and CMV-seronegative.

This chain joins TRBV18 and TRBJ2-5; the match to TRBD1 covers 8 bases. Trimming removed 6 bases from V and 1 base from J; junction bases left unmatched: 4. The length of the CDR3 is 14 residues. Germline CDR1 and CDR2: KGHSH and LQKENI. The chain's CDR3 is CASSPGGPQETQYF. The DNA for the CDR3 is TGTGCCAGCTCGCCAGGGGGCCCCCAAGAGACCCAGTACTTC.

The chain has TRBV5-1 and TRBJ2-2; the match to TRBD1 covers 9 bases. The CDR3 is 15 amino acids. The germline V gene has CDR1 SGHRS and CDR2 YFSETQ. J was trimmed by 3 bases and V by 0 bases; bases with no gene match: 0. Here the CDR3 DNA reads TGCGCCAGCAGCTTGGGGGACAGGGACACCGGGGAGCTGTTTTTT. Encoded protein: CASSLGDRDTGELFF.

V usage is TRBV27 and J usage is TRBJ1-1, with 9 bases aligning to TRBD1. Germline V CDR1 and CDR2: MNHEY, SMNVEV (reference sequence). The CDR3 length is 14 residues. V was clipped by 2 bases and J by 3 bases; unmatched bases: 1. As DNA, the CDR3 is TGTGCCAGCAGTTTAGGGGACAGGGACACTGAAGCTTTCTTT. Its protein product is CASSLGDRDTEAFF.

The rearrangement joins TRBV7-2 to TRBJ1-3; 9 nucleotides agree with TRBD1. This CDR3 contains 14 residues. CDR1 SGHTA and CDR2 FQGNSA come from the germline V gene. The ends lost 4 bases at V and 3 bases at J; junction bases unmatched: 1. DNA of the CDR3: TGTGCCAGCAGCTCGACAGGGGGTGGAAACACCATATATTTT. This translates into CASSSTGGGNTIYF.

V is TRBV30 and J is TRBJ2-5; the match to TRBD1 covers 9 bases. TRBJ2-7 matches the DNA end more closely, so the J call is doubtful. Germline V gene lookup returns CDR1 GTSNPN and CDR2 SVGIG (reference sequence). This CDR3 comprises 13 residues. The CDR3 DNA reads as TGTGCCTGGAGTACGGACAGGGGCTACGAGCAGTACTTC. Amino acids: CAWSTDRGYEQYF.

This chain connects TRBV28 to TRBJ2-1; TRBD2 agrees at 12 bases. Per the germline V gene, CDR1 is MDHEN and CDR2 is SYDVKM. The CDR3 has 18 residues. V shed 6 bases, J shed 0 bases, and the junction held 9 bases outside the gene matches. CDR3 region: CASRLRTSGISSYNEQFF. CDR3 nucleotide sequence: TGTGCCAGCAGACTAAGGACTAGCGGGATTAGCTCCTACAATGAGCAGTTCTTC.

Only a few counts were recorded for this clone. The chain is built from TRBV14 and TRBJ1-3, with D hard to call. V was clipped by 5 bases and J by 0 bases, with 14 bases between them. The CDR3 length is 16 residues. Germline CDR1 reads SGHDN; CDR2 reads FVKESK. CDR3 sequence reads: CASSFQREYSGNTIYF. The CDR3 DNA sequence: TGTGCCAGCAGCTTCCAAAGGGAGTACTCTGGAAACACCATATATTTT.

The V and J genes are TRBV10-3 and TRBJ2-1; 9 nucleotides line up with TRBD2. The CDR3 consists of 19 residues. Germline V lookup: CDR1 ENHRY, CDR2 SYGVKD. V gave up 0 bases and J gave up 10 bases; unmatched junction bases: 19. CDR3 DNA sequence: TGTGCCATCAGTGAGTCAGCCCCTACTTGGCGGGGGGGGGTGGAGGAGCAGTTCTTC. The encoded protein is CAISESAPTWRGGVEEQFF.

This clone was seen more than once but under ten times. DNA for the CDR3: TGTGCCAGCAGTGAAATCCAGGGGGGCCGCTATGGCTACACCTTC. Protein: CASSEIQGGRYGYTF. The V gene is TRBV6-1, the J gene TRBJ1-2, with TRBD1 identical over 7 bases. This CDR3 contains 15 residues. Trimming at V came to 2 bases and at J to 4 bases, leaving 7 bases not matched to a gene. CDR1 MNHNS and CDR2 SASEGT come from the germline V gene.

This clone was recorded a few times. The V gene is TRBV27, the J gene TRBJ2-3; 8 bases are shared with TRBD1. Germline-derived CDR1 and CDR2 are MNHEY and SMNVEV (reference sequence). The V and J ends lost 5 bases and 4 bases, in that order; junction bases with no gene match: 5. This CDR3 contains 14 residues. The CDR3 here is CASSPTDRADTQYF. DNA for the CDR3: TGTGCCAGCAGTCCGACGGACAGGGCAGATACGCAGTATTTT.

The chain carries TRBV28 and TRBJ1-2; D gene ambiguous. CDR3 length: 14 amino acids. The germline V gene has CDR1 MDHEN and CDR2 SYDVKM. V dropped 2 bases and J dropped 6 bases, with 13 bases sitting between them. The CDR3 DNA reads as TGTGCCAGCAGTTTAGAGTCAGAAGAGGATGGCTACACCTTC. This translates into CASSLESEEDGYTF.

The chain uses TRBV7-9 and TRBJ2-2, with D possibly matching TRBD1 (5 bases). The V gene's germline CDR1 is SEHNR and CDR2 FQNEAQ (reference sequence). There are 13 residues in the CDR3. The germline V and J ends were trimmed by 10 bases and 0 bases, with 9 bases remaining between them. Here the CDR3 reads CATPTANTGELFF. CDR3 DNA sequence: TGTGCCACCCCGACAGCGAACACCGGGGAGCTGTTTTTT.

The rearrangement uses TRBV7-3 and TRBJ2-2, with 7 bases fitting TRBD1. J was trimmed by 3 bases and V by 4 bases; bases with no gene match: 8. The germline V gene has CDR1 SGHTA and CDR2 FQGTGA. The CDR3 is 16 amino acids. DNA for the CDR3: TGTGCCAGCAGCTCGACAACAGGGGCGGACACCGGGGAGCTGTTTTTT. It is translated as CASSSTTGADTGELFF.